These 10 T cell receptor beta chains were sequenced from one sample in a study of beta chain features in type 1 diabetes. The isolated RNA, all of it, was reverse transcribed, so expressed TCRB transcripts were what got sequenced. Only in-frame clones appear in the TCRdb table, and some are missing; sequencing was by immunoSEQ multiplex PCR. The table has hundreds of thousands of clones, 17% seen once. Sequenced material: naive CD4+ T cells from blood. These receptors all stem from a woman between 18 and 29 years old in good health.

This clone was seen a handful of times. The chain uses TRBV28 and TRBJ1-2, with D hard to call. Germline CDR1 reads MDHEN; CDR2 reads SYDVKM. The CDR3 runs 11 residues. Trimming took 6 bases from V and 4 from J, leaving 6 bases between them. The CDR3 DNA reads TGTGCCAGCAGGGGCTTCTATGGCTACACCTTC. Protein product: CASRGFYGYTF.

The chain is built from TRBV19 and TRBJ2-3; possible D gene TRBD2, 6 bases. Germline V lookup: CDR1 LNHDA, CDR2 SQIVND (reference sequence). Trimming shortened V by 6 bases and J by 4 bases, and 11 bases separated the two germline ends. There are 13 residues in the CDR3. This CDR3 is CASSRGKADTQYF. CDR3 nucleotides: TGTGCCAGTAGCCGGGGGAAGGCAGATACGCAGTATTTT.

This clone turned up a few times. This rearrangement joins TRBV19 to TRBJ2-5; no firm D call. The germline V gene has CDR1 LNHDA and CDR2 SQIVND (reference sequence). Trimming shortened V by 5 bases and J by 1 base, and 17 bases separated the two germline ends. The CDR3 totals 16 residues. The CDR3 sequence is CASSGWVDALQETQYF. CDR3 sequence (DNA): TGTGCCAGTAGTGGCTGGGTGGACGCCCTCCAAGAGACCCAGTACTTC.

This sequence joins TRBV7-2 and TRBJ2-7, with D uncertain. The CDR3 extends over 13 amino acids. CDR1 SGHTA and CDR2 FQGNSA come from the germline V gene. Between the trimmed V and J ends, which lost 1 base and 3 bases, there was a span of 7 bases. The CDR3 sequence: CASSLDPLYEQYF. The CDR3 DNA reads as TGTGCCAGCAGCTTAGACCCTCTCTACGAGCAGTACTTC. Based on the CDR3 plus reference TRBV7-2 and TRBJ2-7, the full variable domain is GAGVSQSPSNKVTEKGKDVELRCDPISGHTALYWYRQSLGQGLEFLIYFQGNSAPDKSGLPSDRFSAERTGGSVSTLTIQRTQQEDSAVYLCASSLDPLYEQYFGPGTRLTVT.

There are a few counts of this clone. The sample holds other DNA sequences that translate to the same CDR3. This chain joins TRBV27 and TRBJ2-7; 10 bases line up with TRBD2. CDR1 and CDR2 from the germline V gene are MNHEY and SMNVEV (reference sequence). V lost 8 bases, J lost 2 bases, and 3 bases stayed unmatched. This CDR3 is 13 amino acids long. The CDR3 DNA is TGTGCCAGCCGACTAGCGGGTACCTACGAGCAGTACTTC. Its protein product is CASRLAGTYEQYF.

This clone was counted between two and nine times. The V call is TRBV2, the J call TRBJ2-1; D uncertain. Looked up from germline, CDR1 is SNHLY and CDR2 is FYNNEI. This CDR3 region has 15 residues. V lost 6 bases and J lost 0, with 12 bases in between. CDR3: CASSAERSSYNEQFF. Here the CDR3 DNA reads TGTGCCAGCAGCGCCGAACGAAGCTCCTACAATGAGCAGTTCTTC. The variable domain in full, completed from reference TRBV2 and TRBJ2-1, reads EPEVTQTPSHQVTQMGQEVILRCVPISNHLYFYWYRQILGQKVEFLVSFYNNEISEKSEIFDDQFSVERPDGSNFTLKIRSTKLEDSAMYFCASSAERSSYNEQFFGPGTRLTVL.

This clone was counted a few times. This sequence joins TRBV6-1 and TRBJ2-7, with 12 bases aligning to TRBD2. The CDR3 spans 14 residues. Germline V gene sequence: CDR1 MNHNS, CDR2 SASEGT. The V and J ends lost 11 bases and 0 bases, in that order; junction bases with no gene match: 5. Written as DNA, the CDR3 is TGTGCCGGGGGACTAGCGGGCACCTCCTACGAGCAGTACTTC. This translates into CAGGLAGTSYEQYF.

Details on this clone: Distinct nucleotide sequences in the sample also encode this CDR3. The J gene is TRBJ2-1, the V gene TRBV7-9; 8 positions agree with TRBD2. The CDR3 has 15 amino acids. Trimming removed 5 bases from V and 0 bases from J; junction bases left unmatched: 3. Germline V CDR1 and CDR2: SEHNR, FQNEAQ (reference sequence). The CDR3 sequence: CASSTSGSSYNEQFF. Written as DNA, the CDR3 is TGTGCCAGCAGCACAAGCGGGAGCTCCTACAATGAGCAGTTCTTC.

Comments on this clone: Additional DNA sequences in this sample encode the identical CDR3. V is TRBV19 and J is TRBJ2-7; the match to TRBD2 covers 7 bases. Germline-derived CDR1 and CDR2 are LNHDA and SQIVND (reference sequence). The V gene end was trimmed by 11 bases and the J gene end by 2 bases; junction bases not matched to a gene: 6. The CDR3 contains 12 residues. CDR3: CASSSGTYEQYF. The CDR3 nucleotides read TGTGCCTCGTCTAGCGGAACCTACGAGCAGTACTTC.

The chain carries TRBV5-1 and TRBJ2-1, with 7 positions matching TRBD1. V was pared by 4 bases and J by 9 bases, with 10 bases of the junction left unmatched. The CDR3 consists of 14 residues. Germline CDR1 SGHRS, CDR2 YFSETQ. CDR3: CASSETGDRVEQFF. The CDR3 DNA is TGCGCCAGCAGCGAAACAGGGGATCGGGTTGAGCAGTTCTTC.